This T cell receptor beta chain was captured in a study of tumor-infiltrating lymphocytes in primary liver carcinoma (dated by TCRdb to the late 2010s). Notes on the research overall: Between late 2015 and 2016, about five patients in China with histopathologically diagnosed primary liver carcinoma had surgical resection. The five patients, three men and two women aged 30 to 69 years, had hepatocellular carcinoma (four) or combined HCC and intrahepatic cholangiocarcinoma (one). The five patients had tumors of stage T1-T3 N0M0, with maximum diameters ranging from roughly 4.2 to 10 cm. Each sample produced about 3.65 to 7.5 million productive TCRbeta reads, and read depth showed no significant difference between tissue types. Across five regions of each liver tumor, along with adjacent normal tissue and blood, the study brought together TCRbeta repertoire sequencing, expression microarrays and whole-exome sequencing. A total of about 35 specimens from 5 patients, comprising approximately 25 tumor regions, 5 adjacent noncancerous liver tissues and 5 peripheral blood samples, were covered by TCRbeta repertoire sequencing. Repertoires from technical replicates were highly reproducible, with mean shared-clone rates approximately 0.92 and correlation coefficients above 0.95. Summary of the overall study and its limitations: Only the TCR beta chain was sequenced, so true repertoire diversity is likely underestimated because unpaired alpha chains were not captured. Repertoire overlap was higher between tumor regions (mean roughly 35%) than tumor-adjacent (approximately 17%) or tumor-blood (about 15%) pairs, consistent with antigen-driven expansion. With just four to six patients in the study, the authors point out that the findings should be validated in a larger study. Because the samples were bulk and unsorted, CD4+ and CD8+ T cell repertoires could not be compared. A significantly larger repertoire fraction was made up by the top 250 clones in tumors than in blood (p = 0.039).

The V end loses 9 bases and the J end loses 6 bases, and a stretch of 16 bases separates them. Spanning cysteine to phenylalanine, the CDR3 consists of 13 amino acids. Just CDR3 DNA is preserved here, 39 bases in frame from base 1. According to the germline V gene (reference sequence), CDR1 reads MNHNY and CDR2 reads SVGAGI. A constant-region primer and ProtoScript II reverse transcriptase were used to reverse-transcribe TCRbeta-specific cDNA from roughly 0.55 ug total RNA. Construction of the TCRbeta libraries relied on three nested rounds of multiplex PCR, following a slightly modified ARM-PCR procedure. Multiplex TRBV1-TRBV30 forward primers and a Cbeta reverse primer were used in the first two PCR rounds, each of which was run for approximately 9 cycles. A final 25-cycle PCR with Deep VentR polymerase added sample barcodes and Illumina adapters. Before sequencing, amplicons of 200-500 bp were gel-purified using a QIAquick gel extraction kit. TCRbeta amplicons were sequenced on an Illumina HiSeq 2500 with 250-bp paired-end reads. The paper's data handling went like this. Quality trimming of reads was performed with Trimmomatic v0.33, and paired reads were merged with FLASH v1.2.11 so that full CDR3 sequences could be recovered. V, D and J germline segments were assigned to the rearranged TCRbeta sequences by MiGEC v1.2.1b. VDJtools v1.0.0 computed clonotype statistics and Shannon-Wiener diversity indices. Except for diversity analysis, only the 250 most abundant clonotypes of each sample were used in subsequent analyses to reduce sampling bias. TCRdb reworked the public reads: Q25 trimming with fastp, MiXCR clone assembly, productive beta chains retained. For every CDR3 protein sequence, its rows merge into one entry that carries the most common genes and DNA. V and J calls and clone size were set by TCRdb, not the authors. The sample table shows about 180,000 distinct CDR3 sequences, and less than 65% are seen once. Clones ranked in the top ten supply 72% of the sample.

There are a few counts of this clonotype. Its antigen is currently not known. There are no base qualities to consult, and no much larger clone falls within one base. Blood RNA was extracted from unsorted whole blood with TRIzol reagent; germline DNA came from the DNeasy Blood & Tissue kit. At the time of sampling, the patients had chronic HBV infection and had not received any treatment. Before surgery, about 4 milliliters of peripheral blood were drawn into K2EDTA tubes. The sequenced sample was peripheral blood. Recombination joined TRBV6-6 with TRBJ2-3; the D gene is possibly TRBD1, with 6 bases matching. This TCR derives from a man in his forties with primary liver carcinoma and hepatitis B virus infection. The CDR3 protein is CASSAYRADTQYF. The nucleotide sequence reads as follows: TGTGCCAGTAGTGCATACAGGGCGGATACGCAGTATTTT.